Presented here are 14 T cell receptor beta chains from one specimen sequenced in a study of shared clonotypes between healthy human individuals. Clones were read by immunoSEQ multiplex PCR, and TCRdb kept only the in-frame ones, dropping some. The table lists roughly 1 million clones, roughly 74% of them singletons, with approximately 0.56% in the top ten. Sample: memory CD4+ T cells from PBMCs. Regarding subset: CD45RA-negative fraction. The source of these receptors is a man between 18 and 29 years old in good health. Some clones in this sample may be carry-over from other donors' samples.

The CDR3 DNA is TGTGCCAGTACCGACAGAGCCTACGAGCAGTACTTC. It encodes CASTDRAYEQYF. The chain couples TRBV19 to TRBJ2-7; tentatively, D is TRBD1 (5 bases). Per the germline V gene, CDR1 is LNHDA and CDR2 is SQIVND (reference sequence). The CDR3 runs to 12 residues. The germline V and J ends were trimmed by 7 bases and 2 bases, with 9 bases remaining between them. Supplemented by reference TRBV19 and TRBJ2-7, the full variable domain reads DGGITQSPKYLFRKEGQNVTLSCEQNLNHDAMYWYRQDPGQGLRLIYYSQIVNDFQKGDIAEGYSVSREKKESFPLTVTSAQKNPTAFYLCASTDRAYEQYFGPGTRLTVT.

The genes are TRBV6-5 and TRBJ2-3, with 9 positions matching TRBD1. V trimming: 6 bases; J trimming: 4 bases; junction bases outside the gene matches: 5. The germline V gene encodes CDR1 MNHEY and CDR2 SVGAGI. This CDR3 region has 14 residues. For the CDR3, the DNA is TGTGCCAGCAGAAGGGACAGGGTATCAGATACGCAGTATTTT. It encodes CASRRDRVSDTQYF.

Regarding this clone: An end of the junction does not agree with germline; a read error may underlie this. Within the sample, other DNA sequences also encode this same CDR3. The gene calls are TRBV18 and TRBJ2-7; D remains unclear. This CDR3 has 12 residues. Germline CDR1 and CDR2: KGHSH and LQKENI. CDR3: CASSPTSDEQYF. The CDR3 DNA sequence: TGTGCCAGCTCACCCACCTCCGACGAGCAGTACTTC. The whole variable domain, filled in from reference TRBV18 and TRBJ2-7, reads NAGVMQNPRHLVRRRGQEARLRCSPMKGHSHVYWYRQLPEEGLKFMVYLQKENIIDESGMPKERFSAEFPKEGPSILRIQQVVRGDSAAYFCASSPTSDEQYFGPGTRLTVT.

The chain couples TRBV21-1 to TRBJ1-3. TRBV21-1 is a recognized pseudogene. This CDR3 comprises 17 residues. The chain's CDR3 is CASSKVVQGLSGNTIYF. CDR3 DNA: TGTGCCAGCAGCAAAGTAGTACAGGGACTCTCTGGAAACACCATATATTTT.

This clone was counted between two and nine times. This rearrangement joins TRBV9 to TRBJ2-7; D is perhaps TRBD1 (6 bases). The CDR3 runs 13 residues. The V end was cut by 7 bases, the J end by 6 bases, with 17 bases between. Germline V gene data show CDR1 as SGDLS and CDR2 as YYNGEE. CDR3 nucleotide sequence: TGTGCCAGCTCCACAGGGATCTCTCTCGAGCAGTACTTC. Translating it yields CASSTGISLEQYF.

The chain couples TRBV27 to TRBJ1-2; D not certain. V was trimmed by 5 bases and J by 5 bases, leaving 15 bases between them. The germline V gene encodes CDR1 MNHEY and CDR2 SMNVEV (reference sequence). The CDR3 is made up of 14 amino acids. CDR3 region: CASSPAGSVYGYTF. CDR3 coding DNA: TGTGCCAGCAGTCCCGCCGGGAGCGTGTATGGCTACACCTTC.

The genes are TRBV7-6 and TRBJ2-7; D tentatively reads TRBD1 or TRBD2 (5 bases each). The CDR3 is 15 residues long. CDR1 is SGHVS, CDR2 FNYEAQ, per germline. V was cut by 2 bases and J by 6 bases, with 17 bases left in between. CDR3 sequence reads: CASSLSGGAGGEQYF. CDR3 in DNA: TGTGCCAGCAGCTTAAGTGGGGGAGCTGGTGGCGAGCAGTACTTC.

With regard to this clone: The sample has other DNA sequences that encode this CDR3 too. The chain combines TRBV5-1 with TRBJ2-1; D unresolved. The germline gives CDR1 SGHRS, CDR2 YFSETQ. The CDR3 length is 12 residues. The V end was cut by 2 bases, the J end by 2 bases, with 2 bases between. CDR3 sequence (DNA): TGCGCCAGCAGCTTAGCCTACAATGAGCAGTTCTTC. Its translation: CASSLAYNEQFF.

The chain recombines TRBV5-1 with TRBJ2-2, with D possibly being TRBD2 (6 bases). The V end was cut by 0 bases, the J end by 7 bases, with 13 bases between. In germline, CDR1 is SGHRS, CDR2 YFSETQ. The CDR3 spans 15 residues. CDR3 in amino acids: CASSLASGFNGELFF. CDR3 sequence (DNA): TGCGCCAGCAGCTTGGCCAGCGGGTTCAACGGGGAGCTGTTTTTT. Full variable domain (rest looked up from reference TRBV5-1 and TRBJ2-2): KAGVTQTPRYLIKTRGQQVTLSCSPISGHRSVSWYQQTPGQGLQFLFEYFSETQRNKGNFPGRFSGRQFSNSRSEMNVSTLELGDSALYLCASSLASGFNGELFFGEGSRLTVL.

This clone was recorded once. The chain joins TRBV11-2 to TRBJ2-7, with D perhaps assigned TRBD1 or TRBD2 (7 bases each). Germline CDR1 and CDR2: SGHAT and FQNNGV. The CDR3 is 15 amino acids. Trimming removed 5 bases from V and 2 bases from J, with 16 bases in between. The CDR3 region has the DNA TGTGCCAGCAGCATAAACAGGGGAGGGACCTACGAGCAGTACTTC. It is translated as CASSINRGGTYEQYF. Supplemented by reference TRBV11-2 and TRBJ2-7, the full variable domain reads EAGVAQSPRYKIIEKRQSVAFWCNPISGHATLYWYQQILGQGPKLLIQFQNNGVVDDSQLPKDRFSAERLKGVDSTLKIQPAKLEDSAVYLCASSINRGGTYEQYFGPGTRLTVT.

This chain connects TRBV6-5 to TRBJ1-2; 10 bases agree with TRBD1. This CDR3 has 15 amino acids. Unmatched junction bases numbered 7, after V lost 5 bases and J lost 4 bases. Germline values: CDR1 MNHEY, CDR2 SVGAGI. CDR3 sequence (DNA): TGTGCCAGCAGTGCCCAGACAGGGGGCGGCTATGGCTACACCTTC. This codes for CASSAQTGGGYGYTF.

The J gene is TRBJ2-7, the V gene TRBV7-9, with D unresolved. The CDR3 extends over 13 amino acids. Per germline, CDR1 SEHNR and CDR2 FQNEAQ (reference sequence). The V end was cut by 1 base, the J end by 1 base, with 5 bases between. In DNA, the CDR3 is TGTGCCAGCAGCTTAGGCAGATCCTACGAGCAGTACTTC. This sequence encodes CASSLGRSYEQYF.

The chain carries TRBV11-2 and TRBJ1-1; D gene ambiguous. The CDR3 length is 14 residues. CDR1 is SGHAT, CDR2 FQNNGV, per germline. Trimming left V 7 bases short and J 1 base short, with 13 bases between. CDR3 residues: CASTMRGANTEAFF. The CDR3 nucleotides read TGTGCCAGCACAATGCGGGGAGCGAACACTGAAGCTTTCTTT.

For the CDR3, the DNA is TGTGCCATCAAAATAGGACAGGGTGCTGGAAACACCATATATTTT. The encoded protein is CAIKIGQGAGNTIYF. The chain carries TRBV10-3 and TRBJ1-3; TRBD1 aligns across 8 bases. V was clipped by 7 bases and J by 2 bases; unmatched bases: 7. Germline CDR1 reads ENHRY; CDR2 reads SYGVKD. The CDR3 is 15 residues long.